Listed below are T cell receptor beta chains from one sample, sequenced in a study of T cells in Graves' hyperthyroidism and ophthalmopathy. From the multiplex PCR reads, TCRdb called clonotypes with MiXCR, one entry per CDR3 protein. This sample has about 600,000 distinct CDR3 sequences, with around 15% found just once. Sequencing was performed on blood. The receptor source for this set is a woman in her forties with Graves' ophthalmopathy. CDR3s include the opening cysteine and the closing phenylalanine or tryptophan. A D gene is named only where the DNA matches it firmly. Not all rows give a size; the values are once, few, many and, for expanded clones, a class.

clone size,V gene,D gene,J gene,CDR3 DNA,CDR3 protein
many,TRBV28,TRBD2,TRBJ2-3,TGTGCCAGCAGTTTATTAAGAGGAGGCCCGGGGGGGTGGCCAGTTGCAGATACGCAGTATTTT,CASSLLRGGPGGWPVADTQYF
many,TRBV27,NA,TRBJ2-5,TGTGCCAGCAGGCTCAAACAAGAGACCCAGTACTTC,CASRLKQETQYF
NA,TRBV9,NA,TRBJ1-1,TGTGCCAGCAGCCCAGGTGGCTCGAGCACTGAAGCTTTCTTT,CASSPGGSSTEAFF
NA,TRBV12-3/TRBV12-4,NA,TRBJ1-5,TGTGCCACCAGTCCAGGGGTGTATCAGCCCCAGCATTTT,CATSPGVYQPQHF
NA,TRBV29-1,NA,TRBJ2-3,TGCAGCGTTGGGGGTACAGGGAGCTCTAGCACAGATACGCAGTATTTT,CSVGGTGSSSTDTQYF
many,TRBV18,TRBD2,TRBJ2-2,TGTGCCAGCTCCCGAATCAGCGGGGCCCGTCGGGACACCGGGGAGCTGTTTTTT,CASSRISGARRDTGELFF
many,TRBV27,TRBD1,TRBJ1-1,TGTGCCAGCAGAGCCGGGACAGGCATTATGAACACTGAAGCTTTCTTT,CASRAGTGIMNTEAFF
many,TRBV3-1,NA,TRBJ2-7,TGTGCCAGCAGCCGAAACAGGAACGAGCAGTACTTC,CASSRNRNEQYF
few,TRBV19,TRBD1,TRBJ1-4,TGTGCCAGTAGGGACAGGGGGCGGTTCGAAGATGAAAAACTGTTTTTT,CASRDRGRFEDEKLFF
many,TRBV2,TRBD2,TRBJ2-2,TGTGCCAGCAGGCCCGCCAGACTAGCGGTGACCGGGGAGCTGTTTTTT,CASRPARLAVTGELFF
few,TRBV19,TRBD2,TRBJ2-1,TGTGCCAGTAGTATGGGACTAGCGGGGCGCGATGAGCAGTTCTTC,CASSMGLAGRDEQFF